This TCR beta chain was profiled in a study of T cell changes during pregnancy in multiple sclerosis. The V gene end was trimmed by 3 bases and the J gene end by 0 bases; junction bases not matched to a gene: 6. CDR1 is LNHDA and CDR2 is SQIVND in the germline V gene (reference sequence). The CDR3 is 17 residues long. TCRdb's table, derived via immunoSEQ multiplex PCR, lists solely in-frame clones and lacks some. The repertoire holds approximately 50,000 clones, 94% seen once, with around 0.34% in the top ten. This sequence joins TRBV19 and TRBJ1-3; TRBD1 aligns across 9 bases. Sequenced material: CD4+ T cells from peripheral blood mononuclear cells, taken in the third trimester of pregnancy. The receptor was derived from a female donor with multiple sclerosis, enrolled in a pregnancy study. The CDR3 DNA follows: TGTGCCAGTAGTATCTGGACAGGGGTCAACTCTGGAAACACCATATATTTT. It translates to CASSIWTGVNSGNTIYF.